The present T cell receptor (beta chain) was sequenced within a study of control samples from healthy donors and cancer patients. The protocol was immunoSEQ multiplex PCR, while the TCRdb copy is restricted to in-frame clones and leaves out a portion. The sample yields about 150,000 clones, over 90% seen once. V was pared by 9 bases and J by 0 bases, with 13 bases between. From germline, CDR1 is SGHRS and CDR2 YFSETQ. The CDR3 extends over 14 amino acids. The rearrangement joins TRBV5-1 to TRBJ2-1; no clear D gene. The specimen was blood. The sequence was collected from a man in his forties or fifties in good health. The CDR3 region has the DNA TGCGCCACCCGACCGTTTAGCTCCTACAATGAGCAGTTCTTC. It is translated as CATRPFSSYNEQFF.